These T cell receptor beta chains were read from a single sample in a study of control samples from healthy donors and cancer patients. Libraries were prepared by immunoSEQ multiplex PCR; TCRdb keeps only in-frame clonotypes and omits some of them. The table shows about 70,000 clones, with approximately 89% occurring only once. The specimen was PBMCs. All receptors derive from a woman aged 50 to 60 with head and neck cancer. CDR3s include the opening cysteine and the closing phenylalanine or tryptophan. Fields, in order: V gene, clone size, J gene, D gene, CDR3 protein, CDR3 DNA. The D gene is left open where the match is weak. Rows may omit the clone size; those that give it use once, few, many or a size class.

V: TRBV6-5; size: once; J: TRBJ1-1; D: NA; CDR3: CASRPAGQINTEAFF; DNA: TGTGCCAGCAGGCCCGCCGGACAAATTAACACTGAAGCTTTCTTT
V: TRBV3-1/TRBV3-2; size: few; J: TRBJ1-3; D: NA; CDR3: CASSQAGGPSGNTIYF; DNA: TGTGCCAGCAGCCAAGCGGGGGGTCCTTCTGGAAACACCATATATTTT
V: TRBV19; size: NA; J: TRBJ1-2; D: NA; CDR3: CASSIDPGPNYGYTF; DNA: TGTGCCAGTAGTATAGATCCGGGACCTAACTATGGCTACACCTTC
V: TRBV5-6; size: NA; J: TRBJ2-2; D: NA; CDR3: CASSLAKGGELFF; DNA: TGTGCCAGCAGCTTGGCCAAGGGCGGGGAGCTGTTTTTT
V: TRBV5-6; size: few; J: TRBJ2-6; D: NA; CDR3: CASSLGTSGANVLTF; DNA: TGTGCCAGCAGCTTGGGGACCTCTGGGGCCAACGTCCTGACTTTC
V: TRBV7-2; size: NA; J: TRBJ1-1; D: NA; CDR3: CASSLGQGTEAFF; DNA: TGTGCCAGCAGCTTAGGTCAGGGTACTGAAGCTTTCTTT
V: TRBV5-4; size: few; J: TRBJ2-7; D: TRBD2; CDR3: CASSGGGTPSYEQYF; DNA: TGTGCCAGCAGCGGGGGGGGGACCCCCTCCTACGAGCAGTACTTC
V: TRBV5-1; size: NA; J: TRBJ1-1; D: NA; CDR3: CASSSTGNTEAFF; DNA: TGCGCCAGCAGTTCCACAGGGAACACTGAAGCTTTCTTT
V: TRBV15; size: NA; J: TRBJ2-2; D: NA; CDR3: CATSRERTGGGELFF; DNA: TGTGCCACCAGCAGGGAGAGAACAGGCGGCGGGGAGCTGTTTTTT
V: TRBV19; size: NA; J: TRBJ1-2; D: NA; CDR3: CASTWGGTYGYTF; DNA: TGTGCCAGTACTTGGGGCGGGACCTATGGCTACACCTTC
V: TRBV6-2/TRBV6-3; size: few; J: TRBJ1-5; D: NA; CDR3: CASSLWGNQPQHF; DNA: TGTGCCAGCAGTTTGTGGGGTAATCAGCCCCAGCATTTT
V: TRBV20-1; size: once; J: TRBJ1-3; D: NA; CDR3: CSASRRGNTIYF; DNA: TGCAGTGCTAGTAGACGGGGAAACACCATATATTTT
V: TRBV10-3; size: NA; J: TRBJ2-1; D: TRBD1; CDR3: CAISLGTGGLSSYNEQFF; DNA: TGTGCCATCAGTTTGGGGACAGGGGGCCTAAGCTCCTACAATGAGCAGTTCTTC
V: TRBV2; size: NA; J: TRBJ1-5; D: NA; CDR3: CASSGLPAGDGQPQHF; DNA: TGTGCCAGCAGTGGCCTTCCCGCAGGGGATGGTCAGCCCCAGCATTTT
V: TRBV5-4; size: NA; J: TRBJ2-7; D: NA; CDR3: CASSLAGVSAYEQYF; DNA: TGTGCCAGCAGCTTAGCAGGGGTGAGCGCCTACGAGCAGTACTTC
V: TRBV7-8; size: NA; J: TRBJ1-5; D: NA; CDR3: CASSGASEGGNQPQHF; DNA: TGTGCCAGCAGCGGAGCAAGTGAGGGGGGAAACCAGCCCCAGCATTTT
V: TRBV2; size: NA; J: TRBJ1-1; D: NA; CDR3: CASRTIAEAFF; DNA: TGTGCCAGCAGGACAATCGCTGAAGCTTTCTTT
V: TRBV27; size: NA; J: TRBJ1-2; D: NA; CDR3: CASSLQAHGNYGYTF; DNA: TGTGCCAGCAGCCTACAGGCCCACGGGAACTATGGCTACACCTTC
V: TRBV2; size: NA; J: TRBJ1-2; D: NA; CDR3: CASRPDNNYGYTF; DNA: TGTGCCAGCAGGCCCGATAACAACTATGGCTACACCTTC
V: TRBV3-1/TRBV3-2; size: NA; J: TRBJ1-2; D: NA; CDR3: CASSQDPGNYGYTF; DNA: TGTGCCAGCAGCCAAGATCCGGGGAACTATGGCTACACCTTC
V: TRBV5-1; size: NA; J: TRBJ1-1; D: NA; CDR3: CASTLGGGNTEAFF; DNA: TGCGCCAGCACTCTGGGGGGCGGGAACACTGAAGCTTTCTTT
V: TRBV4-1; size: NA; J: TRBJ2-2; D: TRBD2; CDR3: CASSQEGLAGGPVTGELFF; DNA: TGCGCCAGCAGCCAAGAGGGGCTAGCGGGGGGGCCGGTCACCGGGGAGCTGTTTTTT
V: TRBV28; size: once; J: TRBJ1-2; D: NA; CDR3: CASSPPTGFPYGYTF; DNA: TGTGCCAGCAGTCCCCCTACGGGATTTCCCTACGGCTACACCTTC
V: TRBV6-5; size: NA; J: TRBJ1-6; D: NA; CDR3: CVSSSRDTNSPLHF; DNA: TGTGTCAGCAGTTCCCGGGATACTAATTCACCCCTCCACTTT
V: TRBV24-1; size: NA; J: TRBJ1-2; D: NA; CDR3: CATSDDRRGYTF; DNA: TGTGCCACCAGTGATGACCGGAGAGGCTACACCTTC
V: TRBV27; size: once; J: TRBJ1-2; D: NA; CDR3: CASSLSEGSVHGYTF; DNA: TGTGCCAGCAGTTTATCTGAGGGGTCGGTTCATGGCTACACCTTC
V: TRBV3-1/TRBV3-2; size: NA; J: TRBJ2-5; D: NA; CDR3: CASSQDWVETQYF; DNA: TGTGCCAGCAGCCAAGATTGGGTGGAGACCCAGTACTTC
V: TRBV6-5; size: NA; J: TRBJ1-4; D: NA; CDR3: CASRRTNEKLFF; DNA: TGTGCCAGTCGACGGACTAATGAAAAACTGTTTTTT
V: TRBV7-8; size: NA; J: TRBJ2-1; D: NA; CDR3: CASSRPSYNEQFF; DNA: TGTGCCAGCAGCCGCCCTTCCTACAATGAGCAGTTCTTC
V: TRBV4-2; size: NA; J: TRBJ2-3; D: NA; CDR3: CASSQGGIDTQYF; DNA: TGTGCCAGCAGCCAAGGGGGGATAGATACGCAGTATTTT
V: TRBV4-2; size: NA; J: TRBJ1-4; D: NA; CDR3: CASSQAPPTQLFF; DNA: TGTGCCAGCAGCCAGGCTCCCCCGACCCAACTGTTTTTT
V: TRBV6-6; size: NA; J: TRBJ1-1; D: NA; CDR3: CASSYSSTGFGEAFF; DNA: TGTGCCAGCAGTTACTCGAGTACGGGGTTCGGTGAAGCTTTCTTT
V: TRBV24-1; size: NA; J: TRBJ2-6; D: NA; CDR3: CATSDPSGANVLTF; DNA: TGTGCCACCAGTGATCCCTCTGGGGCCAACGTCCTGACTTTC
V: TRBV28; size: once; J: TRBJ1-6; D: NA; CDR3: CASTIENHNSPLHF; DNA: TGTGCCAGCACCATAGAGAACCATAATTCACCCCTCCACTTT
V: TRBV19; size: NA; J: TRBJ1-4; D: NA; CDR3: CATCPGGATNEKLFF; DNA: TGTGCCACCTGCCCTGGGGGTGCAACTAATGAAAAACTGTTTTTT
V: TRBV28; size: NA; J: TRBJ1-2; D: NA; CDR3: CASSLGLGNRGYTF; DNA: TGTGCCAGCAGTTTAGGGCTAGGGAATCGGGGCTACACCTTC
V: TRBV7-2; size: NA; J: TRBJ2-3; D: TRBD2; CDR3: CASSLVSGRTDTQYF; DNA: TGTGCCAGCAGCTTAGTTAGCGGGCGCACAGATACGCAGTATTTT
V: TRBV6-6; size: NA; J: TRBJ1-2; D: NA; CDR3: CASRQSPGRDYGYTF; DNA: TGTGCCAGCAGACAGTCCCCCGGGAGGGACTATGGCTACACCTTC
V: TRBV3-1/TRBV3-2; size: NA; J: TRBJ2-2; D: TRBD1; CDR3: CASSHLQGPNTGELFF; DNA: TGTGCCAGCAGCCACCTACAGGGGCCGAACACCGGGGAGCTGTTTTTT
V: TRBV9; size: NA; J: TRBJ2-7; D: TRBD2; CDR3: CASSAGGSTEQYF; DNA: TGTGCCAGCAGCGCGGGGGGGAGCACCGAGCAGTACTTC
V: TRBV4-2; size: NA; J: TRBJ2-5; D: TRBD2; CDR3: CASSRAGVRAQETQYF; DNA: TGTGCCAGCAGCCGGGCGGGAGTCAGGGCCCAAGAGACCCAGTACTTC
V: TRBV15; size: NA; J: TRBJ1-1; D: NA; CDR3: CATSRDLSATGNTEAFF; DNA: TGTGCCACCAGCAGAGATCTGTCCGCGACAGGGAACACTGAAGCTTTCTTT
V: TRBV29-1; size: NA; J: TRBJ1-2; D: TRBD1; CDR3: CSVPLTGDYGYTF; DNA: TGCAGCGTTCCCCTAACAGGGGACTATGGCTACACCTTC
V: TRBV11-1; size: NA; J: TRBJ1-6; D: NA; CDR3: CASSLRRGAYNSPLHF; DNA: TGTGCCAGCAGCTTAAGAAGAGGGGCCTATAATTCACCCCTCCACTTT
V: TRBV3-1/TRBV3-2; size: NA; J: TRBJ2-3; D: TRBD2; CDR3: CASSQDPSGGFDTQYF; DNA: TGTGCCAGCAGCCAAGATCCTAGCGGGGGGTTTGATACGCAGTATTTT
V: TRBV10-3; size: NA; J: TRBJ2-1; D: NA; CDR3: CAISDRGTNNEQFF; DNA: TGTGCCATCAGTGATAGGGGGACTAACAATGAGCAGTTCTTC
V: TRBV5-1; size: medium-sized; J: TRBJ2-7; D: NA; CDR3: CASSPGDGYEQYF; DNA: TGCGCCAGCAGCCCCGGGGACGGCTACGAGCAGTACTTC
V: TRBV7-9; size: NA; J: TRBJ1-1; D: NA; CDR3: CASRDPLGNTEAFF; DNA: TGTGCCAGCAGGGACCCTCTAGGGAACACTGAAGCTTTCTTT
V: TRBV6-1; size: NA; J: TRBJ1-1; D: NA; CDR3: CASSEPGAATEAFF; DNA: TGTGCCAGCAGTGAACCTGGAGCAGCCACTGAAGCTTTCTTT
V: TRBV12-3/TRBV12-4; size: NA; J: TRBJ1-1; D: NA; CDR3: CASSSVRRTEAFF; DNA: TGTGCCAGCAGTTCGGTCAGGCGAACTGAAGCTTTCTTT
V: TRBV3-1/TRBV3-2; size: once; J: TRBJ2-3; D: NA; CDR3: CASSQEGRSGTDTQYF; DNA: TGTGCCAGCAGCCAAGAGGGACGTTCGGGCACAGATACGCAGTATTTT
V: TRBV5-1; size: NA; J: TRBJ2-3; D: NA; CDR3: CASSREGASTDTQYF; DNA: TGCGCCAGCAGTAGGGAGGGGGCAAGCACAGATACGCAGTATTTT
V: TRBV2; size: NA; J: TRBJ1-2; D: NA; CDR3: CASSVGNYGYTF; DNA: TGTGCCAGCAGTGTGGGGAACTATGGCTACACCTTC